The next 5 T cell receptor beta chains were all read from a single sample in a study of T cells in Graves' hyperthyroidism and ophthalmopathy. Researchers took RNA transcripts and amplified the TCR beta CDR3 regions from them. Primed by the HTBI set, a first-round RT-PCR was run on the TCR CDR3. TCRdb recomputed calls from the multiplex PCR reads with MiXCR, one row per CDR3 protein. Among about 640,000 distinct CDR3 sequences, roughly 15% were seen once, and the ten largest hold about 12%. Input material: blood. All receptors come from a woman aged 45-65 years with Graves' ophthalmopathy.

The gene calls are TRBV19 and TRBJ1-4; 11 nucleotides agree with TRBD1. The CDR3 extends over 15 amino acids. The germline CDR1 and CDR2 sequences are LNHDA and SQIVND (reference sequence). Trimming at V came to 6 bases and at J to 1 base, leaving 1 base not matched to a gene. The CDR3 loop reads CASRDRGQTNEKLFF. The CDR3 bases are TGTGCCAGTAGGGACAGGGGGCAAACTAATGAAAAACTGTTTTTT.

The chain joins TRBV12-3 or TRBV12-4 to TRBJ1-1, with 10 bases aligning to TRBD1. V gave up 3 bases and J gave up 1 base; unmatched junction bases: 5. The CDR3 sequence is 16 residues long. Here the CDR3 reads CASSLAGTGANTEAFF. The CDR3 DNA reads as TGTGCCAGCAGTTTGGCCGGGACAGGGGCGAACACTGAAGCTTTCTTT.

The gene calls are TRBV28 and TRBJ1-5, with D uncertain. Trimming removed 10 bases from V and 3 bases from J, with 10 bases in between. Germline-derived CDR1 and CDR2 are MDHEN and SYDVKM. There are 12 residues in the CDR3. DNA of the CDR3: TGTGCCACTCAGGAGCTCAATCAGCCCCAGCATTTT. Translation: CATQELNQPQHF.

Many counts were recorded for this clonotype. The V and J genes are TRBV2 and TRBJ2-2, with 10 nucleotides matching TRBD2. V gave up 8 bases and J gave up 3 bases; unmatched junction bases: 6. This CDR3 has 15 amino acids. Germline lookup yields CDR1 SNHLY and CDR2 FYNNEI. CDR3 loop: CASGYTSGDTGELFF. For the CDR3, the DNA is TGTGCCAGCGGGTATACTAGCGGGGACACCGGGGAGCTGTTTTTT.

This clonotype turned up a few times. The chain joins TRBV7-9 to TRBJ2-5; 7 bases agree with TRBD1. The germline V gene encodes CDR1 SEHNR and CDR2 FQNEAQ (reference sequence). The V segment lost 5 bases and the J segment 11 bases; nucleotides outside the gene matches: 17. The CDR3 sequence is 15 residues long. The CDR3 region is CASSNWDSFPREQYF. As DNA, the CDR3 is TGTGCCAGCAGCAACTGGGACAGTTTCCCAAGAGAGCAGTACTTC.